This T cell receptor beta chain originates from a study of blood T cell repertoires in COVID-19. V lost 5 bases to trimming and J lost 5 bases; unmatched junction nucleotides: 9. Germline CDR1 reads SEHNR; CDR2 reads FQNEAQ (reference sequence). The CDR3 loop spans 16 amino acids. How the authors handled the data: Quantification of nucleated cells was approximated via reference gene primer amplification. Method: immunoSEQ multiplex PCR; TCRdb's copy keeps in-frame clones and lacks some. The V and J calls and the clone size are those of that table, but D and trimming were determined from the DNA. Among roughly 300,000 clones listed, just over 85% were seen once.

The V call is TRBV7-9, the J call TRBJ2-2; 9 bases align to TRBD1. The source of this sequence is a woman in her 40s with acute COVID-19. Sequenced material: PBMCs or T cells enriched from blood (not recorded which). The CDR3: CASSIYTGGSTGELFF. The CDR3 region has the DNA TGTGCCAGCAGCATCTACACAGGGGGCAGTACCGGGGAGCTGTTTTTT.